This is a list of T cell receptor beta chains from one sample in a study of T cell responses to AZD1222 COVID-19 vaccine. Sequenced by immunoSEQ multiplex PCR; TCRdb stores in-frame clones only, minus some. The table includes under 80,000 clones, around 84% detected once. Sample: peripheral blood, taken on day 0 of AZD1222 vaccination. All receptors derive from an adult in good health. Each CDR3 is given with its conserved first and last residue. Each record gives: CDR3 length, clone size, D gene, J gene, V gene, CDR3 protein, CDR3 DNA. D genes are given only for firm matches. For some rows the clone size is stated as once, few or many, or as a class when expanded; others skip it.

12 - - TRBJ2-3 TRBV5-1 CASSPGRDTQYF TGCGCCAGCAGCCCGGGTCGGGATACGCAGTATTTT
16 - - TRBJ1-5 TRBV7-8 CASSLAPQGGVLPQHF TGTGCCAGCAGCTTAGCGCCCCAGGGTGGGGTGTTGCCCCAGCATTTT
16 - - TRBJ1-4 TRBV4-3 CASSQESAGTNEKLFF TGCGCCAGCAGCCAAGAATCGGCAGGAACTAATGAAAAACTGTTTTTT
15 - - TRBJ2-3 TRBV5-8 CASSFFRPGADTQYF TGTGCCAGCAGCTTTTTCCGACCCGGGGCAGATACGCAGTATTTT
12 - - TRBJ1-1 TRBV11-2 CASSPLGTEAFF TGTGCCAGCAGCCCCTTGGGCACTGAAGCTTTCTTT
14 - - TRBJ1-4 TRBV7-9 CASSSLGGVEKLFF TGTGCCAGCAGCTCCCTGGGGGGAGTAGAAAAACTGTTTTTT
11 - - TRBJ2-5 TRBV9 CASSGGETQYF TGTGCCAGCAGTGGGGGGGAGACCCAGTACTTC
14 - - TRBJ1-1 TRBV6-1 CASRGDAVFTEAFF TGTGCCAGTCGGGGGGATGCCGTTTTCACTGAAGCTTTCTTT
14 - - TRBJ1-2 TRBV28 CASSPFTSNYGYTF TGTGCCAGCAGTCCTTTCACATCTAACTATGGCTACACCTTC
16 - - TRBJ1-5 TRBV16 CASSQSQGPAGEPQHF TGTGCCAGCAGCCAATCCCAGGGGCCAGCCGGGGAGCCCCAGCATTTT
13 once - TRBJ1-5 TRBV6-2/TRBV6-3 CASSVWGNQPQHF TGTGCCAGCAGTGTCTGGGGGAATCAGCCCCAGCATTTT
12 - - TRBJ2-7 TRBV12-3/TRBV12-4 CASSFRGYEQYF TGTGCCAGCAGTTTCAGGGGATACGAGCAGTACTTC
15 - TRBD2 TRBJ2-5 TRBV24-1 CATSLGGRKQETQYF TGTGCCACCAGTCTCGGCGGGAGAAAACAAGAGACCCAGTACTTC
14 - TRBD1 TRBJ1-5 TRBV29-1 CSVAQGTGDQPQHF TGCAGCGTTGCCCAGGGGACAGGGGATCAGCCCCAGCATTTT
15 - - TRBJ1-3 TRBV9 CASSVEPVSGNTIYF TGTGCCAGCAGCGTAGAGCCCGTCTCTGGAAACACCATATATTTT
17 - - TRBJ1-5 TRBV21-1 CASSKALVAVSNQPQHF TGTGCCAGCAGCAAAGCGCTGGTGGCAGTTAGCAATCAGCCCCAGCATTTT
12 - - TRBJ2-1 TRBV11-2 CASNQLAGEQFF TGTGCCAGCAACCAACTAGCTGGTGAGCAGTTCTTC
13 once - TRBJ1-2 TRBV11-2 CASSSLPPAGYTF TGTGCCAGCAGCTCACTGCCCCCCGCGGGCTACACCTTC
14 once TRBD1 TRBJ2-1 TRBV7-3 CASSSGGRVNEQFF TGTGCCAGCAGCTCAGGGGGTAGGGTGAATGAGCAGTTCTTC
15 - - TRBJ1-1 TRBV7-3 CASSLTGSVNTEAFF TGTGCCAGCAGCTTAACAGGGTCAGTGAACACTGAAGCTTTCTTT
13 - - TRBJ1-5 TRBV12-3/TRBV12-4 CATRTDSNQPQHF TGTGCCACCAGGACCGATAGCAATCAGCCCCAGCATTTT
12 - - TRBJ1-4 TRBV10-2 CASSESVEKLFF TGCGCCAGCAGTGAGTCGGTGGAAAAACTGTTTTTT
15 few - TRBJ1-5 TRBV19 CASSTPRGGNQPQHF TGTGCCAGTAGTACCCCTAGGGGGGGGAATCAGCCCCAGCATTTT
14 - TRBD1 TRBJ1-2 TRBV30 CAWVGDRGIYGYTF TGTGCCTGGGTGGGGGACAGGGGAATCTATGGCTACACCTTC
15 - TRBD1 TRBJ2-2 TRBV6-5 CASRGGQGPTGELFF TGTGCCAGCAGAGGGGGACAGGGACCCACCGGGGAGCTGTTTTTT
18 - TRBD2 TRBJ2-3 TRBV18 CASSRIETSGRETDTQYF TGTGCCAGCTCACGAATAGAGACTAGCGGGAGGGAGACAGATACGCAGTATTTT
16 - TRBD2 TRBJ2-3 TRBV5-1 CASSSQPGLAIDTQYF TGCGCCAGCAGCTCCCAACCGGGACTAGCGATCGATACGCAGTATTTT
13 - - TRBJ2-1 TRBV9 CASNKATYNEQFF TGTGCCAGCAATAAGGCAACCTACAATGAGCAGTTCTTC
15 once - TRBJ2-7 TRBV9 CASSRDDKRGYEQYF TGTGCCAGCAGCCGGGACGACAAGAGGGGTTACGAGCAGTACTTC
11 - - TRBJ2-7 TRBV10-1 CASNNGREQYF TGCGCCAGTAATAACGGGCGCGAGCAGTACTTC
14 - - TRBJ1-5 TRBV28 CASNSIRGNQPQHF TGTGCCAGCAATTCCATCCGCGGCAATCAGCCCCAGCATTTT
15 - - TRBJ2-3 TRBV5-1 CASTAWQDSTDTQYF TGCGCCAGCACAGCCTGGCAGGATAGCACAGATACGCAGTATTTT
12 once - TRBJ2-7 TRBV7-2 CASSSLSYEQYF TGTGCCAGCAGCTCCTTGTCCTACGAGCAGTACTTC
15 - - TRBJ2-1 TRBV7-3 CASSLIRGAGGEQFF TGTGCCAGCAGCTTAATCCGCGGGGCCGGGGGTGAGCAGTTCTTC
16 - - TRBJ2-2 TRBV23-1 CASSRLGVANTGELFF TGCGCCAGCAGTCGCCTCGGGGTTGCGAACACCGGGGAGCTGTTTTTT
15 - - TRBJ2-1 TRBV11-2 CASSLQTYNYNEQFF TGTGCCAGCAGCTTACAGACGTATAACTACAATGAGCAGTTCTTC
15 - - TRBJ1-2 TRBV25-1 CASSQAGPTYYGYTF TGTGCCAGCAGTCAGGCAGGACCGACCTACTATGGCTACACCTTC
21 once - TRBJ1-6 TRBV27 CASSPKPPSVGGTSYNSPLHF TGTGCCAGCAGTCCCAAACCCCCCTCCGTGGGGGGAACCTCCTATAATTCACCCCTCCACTTT
14 once - TRBJ1-2 TRBV6-2/TRBV6-3 CASSLLGANYGYTF TGTGCCAGCAGCCTACTGGGAGCTAACTATGGCTACACCTTC
18 - - TRBJ1-1 TRBV19 CASSSWKVLGIENTEAFF TGTGCCAGTAGTTCTTGGAAGGTGTTAGGAATTGAGAACACTGAAGCTTTCTTT
18 few - TRBJ1-5 TRBV2 CASSDSPGRPGSNQPQHF TGTGCCAGCAGTGATTCCCCGGGCCGACCAGGGAGCAATCAGCCCCAGCATTTT
15 - TRBD2 TRBJ2-5 TRBV2 CASSDRGLAEETQYF TGTGCCAGCAGTGATAGGGGACTAGCGGAAGAGACCCAGTACTTC
15 - - TRBJ1-5 TRBV7-2 CASSFQPVSNQPQHF TGTGCCAGCAGCTTTCAACCAGTTAGCAATCAGCCCCAGCATTTT
14 - TRBD1 TRBJ1-1 TRBV7-8 CASSLGQGLSEAFF TGTGCCAGCAGTTTGGGACAGGGTCTATCTGAAGCTTTCTTT
13 - TRBD1 TRBJ1-1 TRBV27 CASTPQGGTEAFF TGTGCCAGCACCCCACAGGGGGGCACTGAAGCTTTCTTT
12 - - TRBJ1-2 TRBV4-3 CASSRTVPHYTF TGCGCCAGCTCCAGGACGGTTCCACACTACACCTTC
16 - - TRBJ1-5 TRBV19 CASSSPFTAGNQPQHF TGTGCCAGTAGTTCACCCTTTACAGCAGGCAATCAGCCCCAGCATTTT
18 - - TRBJ1-5 TRBV6-2/TRBV6-3 CASSSFPNGGYNIQPQHF TGTGCCAGCAGTTCGTTCCCTAACGGAGGGTATAACATCCAGCCCCAGCATTTT
12 few - TRBJ1-1 TRBV12-5 CASGTGPGGAFF TGTGCTAGTGGCACCGGGCCGGGTGGGGCTTTCTTT
14 once - TRBJ2-7 TRBV11-1 CASSFDRYSYEQYF TGTGCCAGCAGCTTTGACAGATACTCCTACGAGCAGTACTTC
16 - - TRBJ2-7 TRBV7-8 CASSLGGERGEREQYF TGTGCCAGCAGCTTAGGGGGGGAACGGGGTGAACGCGAGCAGTACTTC
13 - - TRBJ2-7 TRBV11-3 CASSSGLRGEQYF TGTGCCAGCAGCTCAGGGTTAAGGGGCGAGCAGTACTTC
18 - TRBD1 TRBJ2-7 TRBV4-1 CASSRSPPGQDIYYEQYF TGCGCCAGCAGCCGGTCCCCACCGGGACAGGATATTTACTACGAGCAGTACTTC
13 - - TRBJ1-1 TRBV2 CASTPTGYTEAFF TGTGCCAGCACCCCTACAGGGTACACTGAAGCTTTCTTT
13 - - TRBJ1-1 TRBV10-2 CASNEQGNTEAFF TGCGCCAGCAATGAACAGGGGAACACTGAAGCTTTCTTT